This is a list of T cell receptor beta chains from one sample in a study of regulatory T cells in long-lasting Graves disease. TCRdb ran MiXCR on the multiplex PCR reads and lists one entry per CDR3 protein. The repertoire holds almost 450,000 distinct CDR3 sequences, with 15% to 20% as singletons. This sample was shared with a second study, whose subject was T cells in Graves' hyperthyroidism and ophthalmopathy.

The sample in question was peripheral blood mononuclear cells (PBMCs), obtained at new diagnosis, from a patient treated with antithyroid drugs. The receptors originated from a woman aged 25 to 45 with Graves disease. Each CDR3 is given with its conserved first and last residue. A D gene is named only where the DNA matches it firmly. Rows may omit the clone size; those that give it use once, few, many or a size class.

d_call | clone_size | j_call | v_call | cdr3_aa | cdr3_nt
NA | many | TRBJ2-7 | TRBV18 | CASSPDGQHYEQYF | TGTGCCAGCTCACCTGATGGACAGCACTACGAGCAGTACTTC
NA | few | TRBJ1-2 | TRBV7-9 | CASSLATKRSVNYGYTF | TGTGCCAGCAGCTTAGCGACCAAACGATCCGTTAACTATGGCTACACCTTC
NA | many | TRBJ2-1 | TRBV19 | CASSEGGGSTEQFF | TGTGCCTCCTCAGAAGGGGGAGGATCGACTGAGCAGTTCTTC
NA | many | TRBJ2-5 | TRBV11-1 | CASSHHTGSRDF | TGTGCCAGCAGTCACCATACAGGGTCCAGGGACTTC
NA | NA | TRBJ1-2 | TRBV27 | CASSTPGHRRGYAF | TGTGCCAGCAGTACTCCGGGACACCGGCGGGGCTACGCCTTC
NA | NA | TRBJ2-1 | TRBV7-2 | CASSFESGGWDEQFF | TGTGCCAGCAGCTTTGAAAGCGGAGGGTGGGATGAGCAGTTCTTC
TRBD2 | many | TRBJ2-5 | TRBV28 | CASSPLAGDGQETQYF | TGTGCCAGCAGTCCACTAGCGGGAGACGGCCAAGAGACCCAGTACTTC
TRBD2 | NA | TRBJ2-7 | TRBV4-2 | CASSQTAGEGEQYF | TGTGCCAGCAGCCAAACAGCGGGAGAGGGCGAGCAGTACTTC
TRBD2 | few | TRBJ2-1 | TRBV5-4 | CASSSAGLAGDNEQFF | TGTGCCAGCAGTTCCGCGGGACTAGCGGGAGACAATGAGCAGTTCTTC
TRBD2 | few | TRBJ2-3 | TRBV7-9 | CASSRVEREMSDTQYF | TGTGCCAGCAGCCGCGTCGAGCGGGAGATGTCAGATACGCAGTATTTT
TRBD1 | many | TRBJ2-7 | TRBV10-3 | CAIGVGDRAREQYF | TGTGCCATCGGGGTGGGGGACAGGGCGCGCGAGCAGTACTTC
NA | NA | TRBJ2-3 | TRBV19 | CASSFAASTDTQYF | TGTGCCAGTAGTTTCGCAGCTAGCACAGATACGCAGTATTTT
NA | many | TRBJ2-5 | TRBV2 | CASSERQALLEETQYF | TGTGCCAGCAGTGAACGGCAGGCACTTTTGGAAGAGACCCAGTACTTC
TRBD2 | few | TRBJ2-7 | TRBV20-1 | CSAPDPGLAELGQYF | TGCAGTGCACCCGATCCGGGACTAGCGGAGTTGGGGCAGTACTTC
NA | NA | TRBJ1-2 | TRBV28 | CASRSLNQNYGYTF | TGTGCCAGCCGGAGTTTGAACCAGAACTATGGCTACACCTTC
NA | NA | TRBJ2-1 | TRBV13 | CASSPGEGAENEQFF | TGTGCCAGCAGCCCCGGGGAGGGGGCGGAGAATGAGCAGTTCTTC
TRBD1 | NA | TRBJ1-3 | TRBV27 | CASSLSLDRAGNTIYF | TGTGCCAGCAGTTTATCGCTGGACAGGGCTGGAAACACCATATATTTT
NA | NA | TRBJ2-3 | TRBV19 | CASSIRSSGTDTQYF | TGTGCCAGTAGTATAAGGTCTAGCGGCACAGATACGCAGTATTTT
NA | many | TRBJ1-2 | TRBV6-1 | CASSEQGSLYGYTF | TGTGCCAGCAGCGAGCAGGGGAGCCTCTATGGCTACACCTTC
TRBD1 | many | TRBJ1-1 | TRBV4-2 | CASSQAAVGQGDTEAFF | TGTGCCAGCAGCCAGGCGGCGGTCGGACAGGGGGACACTGAAGCTTTCTTT
NA | many | TRBJ2-1 | TRBV20-1 | CSAFFRGIHNEQFF | TGCAGTGCTTTCTTTAGAGGTATCCACAATGAGCAGTTCTTC
TRBD1 | many | TRBJ2-4 | TRBV6-2/TRBV6-3 | CASSWTGGDIQYF | TGTGCCAGCAGTTGGACAGGGGGAGACATTCAGTACTTC
NA | NA | TRBJ1-1 | TRBV6-5 | CASSYSKGATEAFF | TGTGCCAGCAGTTACTCGAAAGGGGCCACAGAAGCTTTCTTT
NA | few | TRBJ2-2 | TRBV14 | CASSQDWGVPTGELFF | TGTGCCAGCAGCCAAGATTGGGGGGTCCCGACCGGGGAGCTGTTTTTT
TRBD2 | many | TRBJ2-1 | TRBV5-6 | CASRSVGRAYNEQFF | TGTGCCAGCAGATCCGTAGGGAGGGCCTACAATGAGCAGTTCTTC
NA | many | TRBJ2-1 | TRBV28 | CASRGRSYGEQFF | TGTGCCAGCAGGGGACGATCATATGGTGAGCAGTTCTTC
TRBD2 | few | TRBJ2-7 | TRBV15 | CATSSGGSEQYF | TGTGCCACCAGCAGCGGGGGGAGCGAGCAGTACTTC
TRBD2 | NA | TRBJ2-1 | TRBV7-9 | CAIPAPAGREGLYEQFF | TGTGCCATCCCAGCCCCGGCGGGGCGGGAGGGCCTCTATGAGCAGTTCTTC
NA | NA | TRBJ2-1 | TRBV27 | CASRGGPTFKSSYNEQFF | TGTGCCAGCAGAGGGGGACCAACATTTAAGAGCTCCTACAATGAGCAGTTCTTC
NA | NA | TRBJ2-7 | TRBV7-9 | CASSLRLQGPEQYF | TGTGCCAGCAGCTTGAGACTACAGGGACCCGAGCAGTACTTC
NA | many | TRBJ2-2 | TRBV3-1 | CASSQYRDTGELFF | TGTGCCAGCAGCCAGTACAGGGACACCGGGGAGCTGTTTTTT
TRBD2 | few | TRBJ2-5 | TRBV20-1 | CSAIVMASGRALQETQYF | TGCAGTGCTATTGTAATGGCTAGCGGGAGGGCCCTACAAGAGACCCAGTACTTC
NA | many | TRBJ2-7 | TRBV30 | CAWSSLSYEQYF | TGTGCCTGGAGTTCTCTGTCCTACGAGCAGTACTTC
NA | NA | TRBJ2-2 | TRBV6-1 | CASSRERISNTGELLF | TGTGCCAGCAGTCGGGAGCGGATCTCGAACACCGGGGAGCTGCTTTTT
NA | few | TRBJ2-1 | TRBV12-5 | CASGPGEVEQFF | TGTGCTAGTGGCCCAGGGGAAGTAGAGCAGTTCTTC
NA | many | TRBJ2-1 | TRBV20-1 | CSARTLLGNEQFF | TGCAGTGCTAGAACCCTCCTCGGGAATGAGCAGTTCTTC
NA | many | TRBJ1-2 | TRBV28 | CASRRDLVGGYTF | TGTGCCAGCAGAAGAGACCTGGTTGGTGGCTACACCTTC
NA | many | TRBJ2-7 | TRBV7-9 | CASSLAAAGAHEQYF | TGTGCCAGCAGCTTAGCGGCGGCAGGGGCCCACGAGCAGTACTTC
NA | many | TRBJ1-5 | TRBV27 | CASSFSGGNQPQHF | TGTGCCAGCAGTTTTTCAGGGGGCAATCAGCCCCAGCATTTT
TRBD1 | many | TRBJ2-7 | TRBV2 | CASVVGSRAGGEQYF | TGTGCCAGCGTGGTTGGGTCTAGGGCAGGGGGCGAGCAGTACTTC
NA | many | TRBJ2-7 | TRBV28 | CASTYNRARTYEQYF | TGTGCCAGCACCTATAACCGGGCTAGAACCTACGAGCAGTACTTC
TRBD1 | many | TRBJ2-3 | TRBV7-9 | CASSLAGTGYTDTQYF | TGTGCCAGCAGCTTAGCCGGGACAGGTTATACAGATACGCAGTATTTT
TRBD1 | many | TRBJ1-2 | TRBV20-1 | CSALETGGSRGYTF | TGCAGTGCTCTGGAGACAGGGGGATCTCGAGGCTACACCTTC
NA | many | TRBJ1-1 | TRBV7-9 | CASFQLSVNTEAFF | TGTGCCAGCTTTCAGCTCTCTGTAAACACTGAAGCTTTCTTT
NA | many | TRBJ2-3 | TRBV11-2 | CASSISAGDTQYF | TGTGCCAGCAGCATCAGTGCCGGAGATACGCAGTATTTT
NA | many | TRBJ1-2 | TRBV20-1 | CSAIQGSRDGYTF | TGCAGTGCTATACAGGGCTCCCGGGATGGCTACACCTTC
TRBD1 | few | TRBJ2-7 | TRBV28 | CASSSPIDRDEQYF | TGTGCCAGCAGTTCTCCAATCGACAGGGACGAGCAGTACTTC
TRBD1 | NA | TRBJ2-7 | TRBV28 | CASSPSDRVRAYEQYF | TGTGCCAGCAGTCCTTCTGACAGGGTGAGGGCCTACGAGCAGTACTTC
NA | many | TRBJ2-3 | TRBV5-1 | CASRQGPSDTQYF | TGCGCCAGCAGACAGGGACCTTCAGATACGCAGTATTTT
NA | many | TRBJ2-3 | TRBV7-9 | CASSPGLGVDTQYF | TGTGCCAGCAGCCCCGGGCTAGGAGTAGATACGCAGTATTTT
TRBD2 | many | TRBJ2-1 | TRBV12-3/TRBV12-4 | CASSLAGLAGNEQFF | TGTGCCAGCAGTTTAGCGGGACTAGCGGGCAATGAGCAGTTCTTC